Below, one TCR beta chain is given with its context. As yet, its antigen is unknown. As to time point: week 3, after first cycle of checkpoint inhibitor. These data come from a study of blood T cell dynamics during melanoma immunotherapy. Study-level findings and limits: The study could not tell melanoma-specific clones from general immune activation.

The protocol was immunoSEQ multiplex PCR, while the TCRdb copy is restricted to in-frame clones and leaves out a portion. The sample has 8,500 or so clones; approximately 90% are singletons. Specimen: blood, collected from a patient treated with checkpoint blockade. The sequence was obtained from a human donor with melanoma.

The CDR3 is CASSEWQGGGELFF. For the CDR3, the DNA is TGTGCCAGCAGTGAATGGCAGGGGGGCGGGGAGCTGTTTTTT. This chain uses TRBV25-1 with TRBJ2-2; D perhaps matches TRBD1 (7 bases). Germline V gene lookup returns CDR1 MGHDK and CDR2 SYGVNS. The V gene lost 1 base and the J gene lost 7 bases, with 10 bases spanning the gap. There are 14 residues in the CDR3.